Reported below is one T cell receptor (beta chain). These data come from a study of CD8 T cells in Susac syndrome. TEMRA cells were FACS-enriched, while CD8+ and CD4+ T cells were negatively isolated. Reverse transcription of roughly 0.5 to 1 ug RNA was carried out with random hexamers. In TCRdb, the immunoSEQ multiplex PCR reads were re-called with MiXCR into one record per CDR3 protein. The table includes approximately 300,000 distinct CDR3 sequences, 89% detected once. V was pared by 5 bases and J by 2 bases, with 5 bases of the junction left unmatched. The CDR3 has 14 residues. The germline gives CDR1 ENHRY, CDR2 SYGVKD.

Sequenced input: CD8+ T cells from PBMCs. This clonotype was sampled from a human donor with multiple sclerosis. The rearrangement links TRBV10-3 to TRBJ2-7; TRBD2 aligns across 8 bases. This CDR3 is CAISPLAGTYEQYF. In DNA, the CDR3 is TGTGCCATCAGTCCGCTAGCGGGCACCTACGAGCAGTACTTC.